The entry that follows covers one T cell receptor beta chain sequence. TCRdb keeps only in-frame clones here, not all; method: immunoSEQ multiplex PCR. The data hold 300,000 to 450,000 clones, with around nine tenths observed a single time. This sample is drawn from a study of blood T cell repertoires in COVID-19. V was pared by 7 bases and J by 10 bases, with 4 bases of the junction left unmatched. The CDR3 is 11 amino acids. CDR1 is KGHDR, CDR2 SFDVKD, per germline. The sequenced sample was peripheral blood. This sequence originates from a woman aged 55-69 years with COVID-19, enrolled during active disease. The V call is TRBV24-1, the J call TRBJ1-1, with 8 positions matching TRBD1. The DNA for the CDR3 is TGTGCCACCAGCCAGGGGGCGGCAGCTTTCTTT. Amino acid sequence: CATSQGAAAFF.